This is a list of T cell receptor beta chains from one sample in a study of T cell changes during pregnancy in multiple sclerosis. TCRdb's table, derived via immunoSEQ multiplex PCR, lists solely in-frame clones and lacks some. The table has some 14,000 clones, 90% seen once. The source was CD8+ T cells from peripheral blood mononuclear cells, collected after pregnancy. The receptors shown here come from a female donor in good health, enrolled as a control in a pregnancy study. CDR3s include the opening cysteine and the closing phenylalanine or tryptophan. D genes are given only for firm matches. Clone sizes are given selectively: once, few, many, or a class where the clone is expanded.

DNA	CDR3	size	V	J	D
TGTGCCAGCACCCCGGGGGGGAATGAGCAGTTCTTC	CASTPGGNEQFF	.	TRBV5-4	TRBJ2-1	TRBD2
TGTGCCAGCAGTGAATTAGCAGGGAAATACAATGAGCAGTTCTTC	CASSELAGKYNEQFF	.	TRBV6-1	TRBJ2-1	.
TGTGCCGCCCCAGACAGGGGACGAAGACTAAACACTGAAGCTTTCTTT	CAAPDRGRRLNTEAFF	.	TRBV30	TRBJ1-1	TRBD1
TGTGCCAGCAGTTTTACAGGGACAGGGCCCCATCTTGGGTATGGCTACACCTTC	CASSFTGTGPHLGYGYTF	.	TRBV27	TRBJ1-2	TRBD1
TGCGCCAGCAGCCAAGCTAGCGGGGAGCTGTTTTTT	CASSQASGELFF	.	TRBV4-1	TRBJ2-2	.
TGTGCCAGTATCGGACTAGCGGACAATGAGCAGTTCTTC	CASIGLADNEQFF	.	TRBV19	TRBJ2-1	TRBD2
TGTGCCAGCAGTGAGGGGGGGGGCTCGTACAATGAGCAGTTCTTC	CASSEGGGSYNEQFF	.	TRBV25-1	TRBJ2-1	.
TGTGCCAGCAGTCCAGGGTCTAGCAATCAGCCCCAGCATTTT	CASSPGSSNQPQHF	.	TRBV27	TRBJ1-5	.
TGCAGCGTTGAGGAGAGCGGGGGTGGTTGGGAGACCCAGTACTTC	CSVEESGGGWETQYF	.	TRBV29-1	TRBJ2-5	TRBD2
TGTGCCAGCAGCTTAGTAGGCGGGGGCCCCGAAGAGAATCAGCCCCAGCATTTT	CASSLVGGGPEENQPQHF	.	TRBV7-2	TRBJ1-5	.
TGTGCCAGCAGCTTGGGGACCGGGACTTCGGAGACCCAGTACTTC	CASSLGTGTSETQYF	.	TRBV7-8	TRBJ2-5	.
TGTGCCACCAGCAGAGATCTAGGGCAGGGGGGAGAGACCCAGTACTTC	CATSRDLGQGGETQYF	.	TRBV15	TRBJ2-5	.
TGTGCCACCAGCAGCGGGGGGGCCGACACCGGGGAGCTGTTTTTT	CATSSGGADTGELFF	few	TRBV15	TRBJ2-2	TRBD2
TGTGCCAGCAGTTCTCGACAGGCCCTCTACGAGCAGTACTTC	CASSSRQALYEQYF	.	TRBV28	TRBJ2-7	.
TGTGCCAGTAGTCCCCGACTAGCGGGGAATGAGCAGTTCTTC	CASSPRLAGNEQFF	once	TRBV19	TRBJ2-1	TRBD2
TGCGCCAGCAGCACCTGGGACACGAACACTGAAGCTTTCTTT	CASSTWDTNTEAFF	once	TRBV5-1	TRBJ1-1	.
TGTGCCAGCAGCTTCTTGCGGGGACAGGACAGCACAGATACGCAGTATTTT	CASSFLRGQDSTDTQYF	.	TRBV11-2	TRBJ2-3	TRBD1
TGTGCCAGCAGTTTAAGAGGGCGGGGAGGCTACACCTTC	CASSLRGRGGYTF	.	TRBV28	TRBJ1-2	.
TGTGCCACCAGCAGAGAACGGTTGAACACTGAAGCTTTCTTT	CATSRERLNTEAFF	once	TRBV15	TRBJ1-1	.
TGTGCCAGCAGCTTAACGGTAGCAGCCTACAATGAGCAGTTCTTC	CASSLTVAAYNEQFF	.	TRBV7-9	TRBJ2-1	.
TGTGCCAGCAGCTCCCTACGGGGGGCACGCTACGAGCAGTACTTC	CASSSLRGARYEQYF	few	TRBV7-9	TRBJ2-7	.
TGTGCCAGCACCCCCTCTAGCGGGGTCGACACGCAGTATTTT	CASTPSSGVDTQYF	.	TRBV7-6	TRBJ2-3	TRBD2
TGTGCCAGTAGTACATACAATGAGCAGTTCTTC	CASSTYNEQFF	.	TRBV19	TRBJ2-1	.
TGTGCCAGCGGAATCGCGGTCTACGAGCAGTACTTC	CASGIAVYEQYF	.	TRBV27	TRBJ2-7	.
TGTGCCAGTGGAACCGGGACAGTCTACAATGAGCAGTTCTTC	CASGTGTVYNEQFF	.	TRBV19	TRBJ2-1	TRBD1
TGCGCCAGCAGGGACGGACAGTCCGCCTACGAGCAGTACTTC	CASRDGQSAYEQYF	.	TRBV10-2	TRBJ2-7	.
TGCGCCAGCAGCAGTACAATAGCGGGAGGCTACGAGCAGTACTTC	CASSSTIAGGYEQYF	once	TRBV4-1	TRBJ2-7	TRBD2
TGTGCCAGCAGTGTCCGGGCAGGGCGAGCCTACAATGAGCAGTTCTTC	CASSVRAGRAYNEQFF	.	TRBV27	TRBJ2-1	.
TGTGCCAGCAGCGTGGAAGCGGGAGTGGATACGCAGTATTTT	CASSVEAGVDTQYF	.	TRBV9	TRBJ2-3	TRBD2
TGTGCCAGCAGTGATACAGGGGGCCAAGAGACCCAGTACTTC	CASSDTGGQETQYF	.	TRBV28	TRBJ2-5	TRBD1
TGTGCCAGCGGACAGGGGAATGAGCAGTTCTTC	CASGQGNEQFF	.	TRBV2	TRBJ2-1	TRBD1
TGTGTCAGAAGCGGCCCGGGACAAGCTGGAAACACCATATATTTT	CVRSGPGQAGNTIYF	.	TRBV7-5	TRBJ1-3	.
TGTGCCAGCAGCATCAGGGCAACTAATGAAAAACTGTTTTTT	CASSIRATNEKLFF	.	TRBV28	TRBJ1-4	.
TGTGCCAGCAGCTTAGGACTAGCGGGAGTTACGGCCCACGAGCAGTACTTC	CASSLGLAGVTAHEQYF	.	TRBV7-8	TRBJ2-7	TRBD2
TGTGCCAGCAGCTTCACAGGGGGCAATGAGCAGTTCTTC	CASSFTGGNEQFF	.	TRBV7-3	TRBJ2-1	TRBD1
TGCGCCAGCAGCCCGGAGGAGGGGGCCTACACTGAAGCTTTCTTT	CASSPEEGAYTEAFF	.	TRBV5-1	TRBJ1-1	TRBD1
TGTGCCAGCAGCTTTGGAGGTCCCTACGAGCAGTACTTC	CASSFGGPYEQYF	.	TRBV7-8	TRBJ2-7	.
TGTGCCAGCAGCCAGACAGACCCCTTGAACACTGAAGCTTTCTTT	CASSQTDPLNTEAFF	.	TRBV7-9	TRBJ1-1	.
TGTGCAAGTCGCTTGATTATGGGGACAGGGTCGGGCTACACCTTC	CASRLIMGTGSGYTF	medium-sized	TRBV12-2	TRBJ1-2	.
TGTGCCAGCACTCCAGGAGGGCAGCCCCAGCATTTT	CASTPGGQPQHF	.	TRBV6-6	TRBJ1-5	.
TGTGCCAGCAGCCAAGCGGGAGGGCCGGTAGATACGCAGTATTTT	CASSQAGGPVDTQYF	.	TRBV4-2	TRBJ2-3	TRBD2
TGTGCCACAAACCAGGGGGAGACCCAGTACTTC	CATNQGETQYF	.	TRBV28	TRBJ2-5	.
TGCGCCAGCACCGAGGTGGACACAGATACGCAGTATTTT	CASTEVDTDTQYF	.	TRBV5-1	TRBJ2-3	.
TGTGCCGGCGATACAGGGTACGACACCGGGGAGCTGTTTTTT	CAGDTGYDTGELFF	.	TRBV7-9	TRBJ2-2	.
TGTGCCAGCAGTGAATATAAGCCTCGCGGGGAGGGAGATACGCAGTATTTT	CASSEYKPRGEGDTQYF	.	TRBV25-1	TRBJ2-3	TRBD2
TGCGCCAGCAGCCAATACGTCCCGGGGACTAGCGGGGACAATGAGCAGTTCTTC	CASSQYVPGTSGDNEQFF	.	TRBV4-1	TRBJ2-1	TRBD2
TGTGCCAGCAGACAGACAGGGGGTTATAGCAATCAGCCCCAGCATTTT	CASRQTGGYSNQPQHF	.	TRBV28	TRBJ1-5	TRBD1
TGTGCCAGCAGTTTATCGGTTTCGAGTACTGAAGCTTTCTTT	CASSLSVSSTEAFF	.	TRBV27	TRBJ1-1	.
TGTGCCAGCAGGGTAGGGACTAGCGGCTACAATGAGCAGTTCTTC	CASRVGTSGYNEQFF	.	TRBV27	TRBJ2-1	TRBD2
TGTGCCAGCAGCGTGGGGGGGGAGAGCCAAGAGACCCAGTACTTC	CASSVGGESQETQYF	.	TRBV9	TRBJ2-5	TRBD2
TGCAGCGTTACAGGGGGCTCCTCTATCTATGGCTACACCTTC	CSVTGGSSIYGYTF	.	TRBV29-1	TRBJ1-2	TRBD1
TGTGCCAGCCATAGGAGGGGCCCCTCCTATAATTCACCCCTCCACTTT	CASHRRGPSYNSPLHF	.	TRBV27	TRBJ1-6	.
TGTGCCAGCATCCTACCGTATAGCGGGAGTCCCCAAGAGACCCAGTACTTC	CASILPYSGSPQETQYF	.	TRBV11-2	TRBJ2-5	TRBD2